The clone carrying this T cell receptor beta chain was seen a few times. No antigen is known for it. The record originates from a study of regulatory T cells in long-lasting Graves disease. Study results and caveats: Persistent patients shared more public clonotypes (roughly 2,500) than new patients (roughly 970).

Documented time point: persistent/refractory GD, antithyroid drugs over 5 years with positive TRAb. After RNA was extracted from PBMCs, the TCR library was made from it. Relying on iRepertoire HTBI primers and Arm-PCR of CDR3 regions, the team built TCR beta libraries. TCRdb reanalysed the multiplex PCR reads using MiXCR and keeps one entry per CDR3 protein. Among about 470,000 distinct CDR3 sequences, around 21% were seen once, and the ten largest hold less than 9%. Germline V lookup: CDR1 MNHNS, CDR2 SASEGT. The CDR3 has 18 amino acids. V lost 3 bases, J lost 1 base, and 18 bases lay in between. This sequence joins TRBV6-1 and TRBJ2-2; D not resolved. The specimen comprised peripheral blood mononuclear cells (PBMCs), sampled when the disease was refractory, from a patient treated with antithyroid drugs. This clonotype was sampled from a female donor with Graves disease. For the CDR3, the DNA is TGTGCCAGCAGTGACCGCCGACGGACGGCCAAGAACACCGGGGAGCTGTTTTTT. It encodes CASSDRRRTAKNTGELFF.